A single T cell receptor beta chain is shown here with its context. The CDR3 extends over 16 amino acids. Germline V CDR1 and CDR2: SGDLS, YYNGEE. Trimming cost V 0 bases and J 3 bases, with 16 bases left between them. These data belong to a study of blood T cell repertoires in COVID-19. Across the whole study: The United States, Italy and Spain supplied acute and convalescent COVID-19 samples. The cDNA or gDNA used as material had been derived from T cells, B-cell-depleted T cells, or PBMCs.

The authors' processing: Nucleated cell number was recorded as an estimate derived from reference gene primer amplification. The data were produced by immunoSEQ multiplex PCR, yet TCRdb's version contains in-frame clones alone and is incomplete. The V and J calls and clone size come from that table; D and trimming were worked out from the DNA. The data hold around 130,000 clones, with 75% to 90% observed a single time. Sequenced: peripheral blood. The rearrangement uses TRBV9 and TRBJ2-7; TRBD2 might be the D (7 bases). The clonotype was recovered from a man between 50 and 59 years old with active or convalescent COVID-19. CDR3 sequence (DNA): TGTGCCAGCAGCGTAGGGGTCGGGGGGCGCATCTACGAGCAGTACTTC. Amino acids: CASSVGVGGRIYEQYF.